This entry features one TCR beta chain sequence. This sample is part of a study of blood T cell repertoires in COVID-19. Germline CDR1 is LGHNA and CDR2 is YNFKEQ. This CDR3 comprises 15 residues. V shed 1 base and J shed 6 bases, with 13 bases lying between them. Generated by immunoSEQ multiplex PCR, the TCRdb table keeps only in-frame clones and is missing some. The sample holds 29,000 or so clones, 65% to 70% seen once. The TCR was taken from a human donor in a cohort sampled during active COVID-19. Material for sequencing was peripheral blood. This rearrangement joins TRBV4-2 to TRBJ1-5; D might be TRBD1 (5 bases). The CDR3: CASSQGWQGGQPQHF. CDR3 coding DNA: TGTGCCAGCAGCCAAGGGTGGCAGGGCGGTCAGCCCCAGCATTTT.